This passage covers 15 T cell receptor beta chains from one sample sequenced in a study of ipilimumab plus nivolumab after autologous stem cell transplantation. Some clones are missing from TCRdb's copy, which holds only in-frame ones; the method was immunoSEQ multiplex PCR. The sample consists of some 17,000 clones, around four fifths of them appearing once. The material sequenced was PBMCs, taken in a trial of ipilimumab plus nivolumab as post-transplant consolidation. All receptors come from a male donor with diffuse large B-cell lymphoma.

The CDR3 region is CASSSSAGQKLTDTQYF. The CDR3 DNA follows: TGTGCCAGCAGCTCGTCCGCCGGACAGAAACTCACAGATACGCAGTATTTT. The V gene is TRBV7-9, the J gene TRBJ2-3; possible D gene TRBD1, 6 bases. The CDR3 sequence is 17 residues long. Germline assignment: CDR1 SEHNR and CDR2 FQNEAQ (reference sequence). V was clipped by 4 bases and J by 2 bases, with 19 bases between them.

The V gene is TRBV2, the J gene TRBJ1-5, with 9 bases lining up with TRBD1. The CDR3 runs to 17 residues. Trimming removed 6 bases from V and 6 bases from J; junction bases left unmatched: 15. Germline V gene data show CDR1 as SNHLY and CDR2 as FYNNEI. The CDR3 reads CASSRNVGQGSSQPQHF. CDR3 sequence (DNA): TGTGCCAGCAGCCGTAACGTGGGACAGGGTTCGTCTCAGCCCCAGCATTTT.

The chain employs TRBV4-3 and TRBJ2-1; 11 positions match TRBD2. CDR1 is LGHNA and CDR2 is YSLEER in the germline V gene. V shed 1 base and J 8 bases; nucleotides not matched to a gene: 7. The CDR3 consists of 16 residues. The CDR3 is CASSQGYSGGVDEQFF. In DNA form, the CDR3 reads TGCGCCAGCAGCCAAGGCTATAGCGGGGGGGTCGATGAGCAGTTCTTC.

This chain connects TRBV7-3 to TRBJ1-5; TRBD1 matches at 8 bases. This CDR3 comprises 13 residues. The germline V gene encodes CDR1 SGHTA and CDR2 FQGTGA. The V gene end was trimmed by 4 bases and the J gene end by 6 bases; junction bases not matched to a gene: 2. Written as DNA, the CDR3 is TGTGCCAGCAGCTCAGACAGGGGTCAGCCCCAGCATTTT. Residues: CASSSDRGQPQHF.

The rearrangement links TRBV4-1 to TRBJ2-6, with 7 nucleotides matching TRBD1. V lost 0 bases, J lost 2 bases, and 4 bases stayed unmatched. This CDR3 contains 17 residues. Germline CDR1 reads MGHRA; CDR2 reads YSYEKL. Here the CDR3 reads CASSQDTGATGANVLTF. In DNA form, the CDR3 reads TGCGCCAGCAGCCAAGACACAGGGGCGACTGGGGCCAACGTCCTGACTTTC.

Concerning this clone: This sample also contains other DNA sequences that code for the same CDR3. J is TRBJ2-5 and V is TRBV27, with a weak D call TRBD2 (5 bases). The V gene's germline CDR1 is MNHEY and CDR2 SMNVEV (reference sequence). Trimming removed 3 bases at V and 5 bases at J, with 10 bases between. The CDR3 is 13 amino acids. As DNA, the CDR3 is TGTGCCAGCAGTTTTGAGGGTGCGGAGACCCAGTACTTC. Its translation: CASSFEGAETQYF.

There are a few counts of this clone. The V gene is TRBV19, the J gene TRBJ1-1; D call uncertain. The CDR3 runs 13 residues. The germline V and J ends were trimmed by 3 bases and 4 bases, with 9 bases remaining between them. CDR1 is LNHDA, CDR2 SQIVND, per germline (reference sequence). This chain's CDR3 is CASSIGMGTEAFF. The CDR3 bases are TGTGCCAGTAGTATCGGCATGGGCACTGAAGCTTTCTTT.

Concerning this clone itself: A much larger clone lies one base from this, so it may be a read error. In the same sample, other DNA sequences code for this CDR3. The genes are TRBV30 and TRBJ1-1; D remains ambiguous. CDR1 and CDR2 (germline): GTSNPN, SVGIG (reference sequence). With 0 bases removed from V and 11 bases from J, the gap between germline ends came to 10 bases. The CDR3 totals 11 residues. The CDR3 region has the DNA TGTGCCTGGAGTGTACTTTCCGAGGCTTTCTTT. Protein sequence: CAWSVLSEAFF.

Here the CDR3 DNA reads TGTGCCAGCAGTCCCTCTCTGGGGGACAATGAGCAGTTCTTC. This gives the protein CASSPSLGDNEQFF. The chain combines TRBV27 with TRBJ2-1, with D possibly called TRBD1 or TRBD2 (5 bases each). The CDR3 contains 14 residues. Germline CDR1 reads MNHEY; CDR2 reads SMNVEV (reference sequence). Trimming left V 5 bases short and J 5 bases short, with 13 bases between.

This clone was seen once. The V gene is TRBV5-1, the J gene TRBJ2-5; D is uncertain. The CDR3 totals 12 residues. Trimming removed 0 bases from V and 2 bases from J, with 2 bases in between. In germline, CDR1 is SGHRS, CDR2 YFSETQ. The CDR3 is CASSLEQETQYF. CDR3 bases: TGCGCCAGCAGCTTGGAACAAGAGACCCAGTACTTC.

The genes are TRBV11-2 and TRBJ2-7; 7 bases map to TRBD1. This CDR3 comprises 15 residues. Germline V CDR1 and CDR2: SGHAT, FQNNGV. V lost 3 bases and J lost 2; bases outside the gene matches: 7. The CDR3 sequence is CASSFNRGRPYEQYF. The CDR3 DNA reads as TGTGCCAGCAGCTTTAACAGGGGCAGGCCCTACGAGCAGTACTTC.

This clone appeared a few times. J is TRBJ2-1 and V is TRBV6-5; no clear D. The length of the CDR3 is 15 residues. Trimming cost V 5 bases and J 0 bases, with 11 bases left between them. Per germline, CDR1 MNHEY and CDR2 SVGAGI. The CDR3 DNA sequence: TGTGCCAGCAGTGTCGACGAAAGCTCCTACAATGAGCAGTTCTTC. It encodes CASSVDESSYNEQFF.

As regards this clone: An end of the junction does not agree with germline; a read error may underlie this. The chain carries TRBV7-9 and TRBJ1-4, with TRBD1 as a possible D gene (6 bases). Germline V gene lookup returns CDR1 SEHNR and CDR2 FQNEAQ (reference sequence). CDR3 length equals 15 residues. In DNA form, the CDR3 reads TGTGTCAGCAGCAAGAGAACAGGGTCGGGGGAAAAACTGTTTTTT. The encoded protein is CVSSKRTGSGEKLFF. Together with reference TRBV7-9 and TRBJ1-4, the CDR3 gives the full variable domain: DTGVSQNPRHKITKRGQNVTFRCDPISEHNRLYWYRQTLGQGPEFLTYFQNEAQLEKSRLLSDRFSAERPKGSFSTLEIQRTEQGDSAMYLCVSSKRTGSGEKLFFGSGTQLSVL.

The chain uses TRBV18 and TRBJ1-3; tentatively, D is TRBD1 (5 bases). Germline CDR1 is KGHSH and CDR2 is LQKENI. V dropped 4 bases and J dropped 0 bases, with 13 bases sitting between them. This CDR3 is 16 amino acids long. The CDR3 is CASSLLDTSSGNTIYF. CDR3 DNA: TGTGCCAGCTCACTCTTGGACACGTCCTCTGGAAACACCATATATTTT.

V is TRBV14 and J is TRBJ1-1; 9 positions match TRBD1. This CDR3 is 17 amino acids long. From germline, CDR1 is SGHDN and CDR2 FVKESK. V lost 4 bases and J lost 0; bases outside the gene matches: 9. The CDR3, as DNA: TGTGCCAGCAGCCCCGACTTCGGGACAGGGTTGAACACTGAAGCTTTCTTT. As protein: CASSPDFGTGLNTEAFF.